The entry below describes one T cell receptor (beta chain). Its antigen is not known. The source of the sample is a study of T-cell memory formation after mild COVID-19. In the study overall: There were largely donor-specific TCR clusters. General observations from the study: Certain responding clones were present in pre-infection memory, suggesting participation of cross-reactive memory.

From 5'RACE with constant-segment primers came TCR alpha and TCR beta cDNA libraries that carried sample barcodes and UMIs. TCRdb analysed the 5' RACE reads with MiXCR anew, one entry per CDR3 protein. The table lists just over 300,000 distinct CDR3 sequences, just under 20% of them singletons, with approximately 21% in the top ten. The germline CDR1 and CDR2 sequences are LGHNA and YSLEER. This CDR3 is built from 16 residues. The V gene lost 0 bases and the J gene lost 2 bases, with 13 bases spanning the gap. The chain combines TRBV4-3 with TRBJ2-5; D perhaps matches TRBD1 (6 bases). The sequence came from a young man who had mild COVID-19 (a few samples of this study predate the infection). Cell type and time point are not known. The sequenced material came from PBMCs or a T cell subset sorted from them (not recorded which). CDR3 bases: TGCGCCAGCAGCCAAGAGAGGGGGTCGGTTCAAGAGACCCAGTACTTC. Amino acid sequence: CASSQERGSVQETQYF.